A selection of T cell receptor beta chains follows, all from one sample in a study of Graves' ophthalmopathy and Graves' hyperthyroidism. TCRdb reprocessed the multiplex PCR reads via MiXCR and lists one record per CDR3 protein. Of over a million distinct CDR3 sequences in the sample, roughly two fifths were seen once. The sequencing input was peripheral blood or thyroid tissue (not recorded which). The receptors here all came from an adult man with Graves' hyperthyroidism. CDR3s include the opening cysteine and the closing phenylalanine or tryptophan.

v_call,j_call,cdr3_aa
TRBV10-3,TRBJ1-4,CAIRQGASNEKLFF
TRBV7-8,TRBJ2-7,CASSLVGDSSYEQYF
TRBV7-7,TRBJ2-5,CASSHRAGGIGETQYF
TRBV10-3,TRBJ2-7,CAISQDSGKNAYEQYF
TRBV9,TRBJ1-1,CASSPVVRLKVQSTEAFF
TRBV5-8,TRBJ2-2,CASSLHLPTLPTGELFF
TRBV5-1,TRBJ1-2,CASRGQGDDTF
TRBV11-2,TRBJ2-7,CASSLVTSYEQYF
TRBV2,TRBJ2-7,CASRAGRASSYEQYF
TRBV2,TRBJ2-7,CASSEEGGTYEQYF
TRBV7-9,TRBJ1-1,CASSFGGTGTEAFF
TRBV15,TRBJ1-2,CATSRGGTARGYTF
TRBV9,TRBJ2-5,CASSAGGSIRETQYF
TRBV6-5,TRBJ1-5,CASRRTQDRGNQPQHF
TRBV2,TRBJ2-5,CASSLRTSGSQYF
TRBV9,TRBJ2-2,CASSGRAGVGNTGELFF
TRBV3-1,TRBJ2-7,CASSQPHGEQYF
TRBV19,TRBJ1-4,CASQRGVAEKLFF
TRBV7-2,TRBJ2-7,CASSVCAGTNYEQYF
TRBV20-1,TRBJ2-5,CSAKLAGDQETQYF
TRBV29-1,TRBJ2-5,CSVVQGAVGKTQYF
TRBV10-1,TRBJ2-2,CASSSSMGTGELFF
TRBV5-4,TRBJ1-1,CASSRGWGTEAFF
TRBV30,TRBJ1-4,CAWSVPPPGAKEKLFF
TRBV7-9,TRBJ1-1,CASRSPGTEKMNTEAFF
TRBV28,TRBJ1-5,CASSLIGTGGDQPQHF
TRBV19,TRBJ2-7,CASAGTAFNEQYF
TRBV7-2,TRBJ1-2,CASSLETGAYTF
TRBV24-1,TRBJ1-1,CATRASDTEAFF
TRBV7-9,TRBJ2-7,CASSFRDRGSYEQYF
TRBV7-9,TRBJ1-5,CASSPGQDDQPQHF
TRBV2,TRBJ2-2,CASSLRGSDGELFF
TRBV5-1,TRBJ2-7,CASVAGSSLDEQYF
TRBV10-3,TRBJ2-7,CAISEGTGVEQYF
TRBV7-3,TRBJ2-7,CASRSPETGFYEQYF
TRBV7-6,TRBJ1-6,CASSEGQGSPLHF
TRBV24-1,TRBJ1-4,CASSAFDRADEKLFF
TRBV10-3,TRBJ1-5,CATSPGQTNQPQHF
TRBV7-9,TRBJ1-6,CASSFMGDGNSPLHF
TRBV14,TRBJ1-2,CASSQDGLGTSYGYTF
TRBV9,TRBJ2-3,CASSSHRGLEDTQYF
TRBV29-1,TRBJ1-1,CSVYGTVRNTEAFF
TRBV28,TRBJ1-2,CATWDRVSGYTF
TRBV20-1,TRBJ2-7,CSARVAGGSYEQYF
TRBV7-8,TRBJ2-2,CASSLNLGVAGELFF
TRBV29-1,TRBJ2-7,CSVVGDFSYEQYF
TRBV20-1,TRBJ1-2,CSAMAGGTSYGYTF
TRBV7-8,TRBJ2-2,CASSLKPSGGSTGELFF
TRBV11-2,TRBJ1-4,CASSLDLRGQGAYEKLFF
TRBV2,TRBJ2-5,CASVEGQVVETQYF
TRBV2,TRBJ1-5,CASKSGPNQPQHF
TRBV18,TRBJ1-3,CASSPPIDGNTIYF
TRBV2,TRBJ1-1,CASTRDGHTLNTEAFF
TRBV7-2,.,CASSLTASGVLNEQFF
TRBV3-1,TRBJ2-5,CASSQGRATGGSQYF
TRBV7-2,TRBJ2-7,CASSARDRASYEQYF
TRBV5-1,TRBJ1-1,CASRPTGQRRNTEAFF
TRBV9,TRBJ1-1,CASSVASGGTEAFF